The 13 T cell receptor beta chains given below trace back to one sample, sequenced in a study of T cell repertoires in aging, cancer and after chemotherapy. A mixed TRB-A/B primer pool amplified rearranged TRB by multiplex touch-down PCR. TCRdb recomputed calls from the multiplex PCR reads with MiXCR, one row per CDR3 protein. The table includes about 6,700 distinct CDR3 sequences, approximately 50% detected once. Peripheral blood genomic DNA, not sorted cells or RNA, was the template. Material: blood. These receptors all come from a human donor with a solid tumor.

V and J are TRBV20-1 and TRBJ2-7, with TRBD2 matching 7 bases. Per the germline V gene, CDR1 is DFQATT and CDR2 is SNEGSKA (reference sequence). The CDR3 is made up of 15 amino acids. V dropped 3 bases and J dropped 5; count of bases not matched to a gene: 13. Here the CDR3 DNA reads TGCAGTGCTAGGGGGGGGGAGGACCCTTTCCACGAGCAGTACTTC. This translates into CSARGGEDPFHEQYF.

This clonotype was counted only a few times. The rearrangement uses TRBV29-1 and TRBJ2-7; D is ambiguous. The germline V gene has CDR1 SQVTM and CDR2 ANQGSEA. The CDR3 has 11 amino acids. V was trimmed by 5 bases and J by 5 bases, leaving 10 bases between them. The CDR3 coding sequence is TGCAGCGTTCGTAATGGCGACGAGCAGTACTTC. Protein: CSVRNGDEQYF.

This clonotype was seen only a few times. The chain uses TRBV5-1 and TRBJ1-2, with 7 positions matching TRBD1. Germline V gene lookup returns CDR1 SGHRS and CDR2 YFSETQ. The V and J ends lost 4 bases and 1 base, in that order; junction bases with no gene match: 7. This CDR3 contains 15 residues. This chain's CDR3 is CASSKDRSLNYGYTF. CDR3 nucleotide sequence: TGCGCCAGCAGCAAGGACAGGAGCCTTAACTATGGCTACACCTTC.

Only a few counts were recorded for this clonotype. The V and J genes are TRBV28 and TRBJ2-7; the D is unclear. The CDR3 sequence is 11 residues long. Germline V gene data show CDR1 as MDHEN and CDR2 as SYDVKM. Trimming pared 5 bases from V and 3 bases from J, leaving 5 bases between. CDR3 DNA sequence: TGTGCCAGCAGTCGTAACTACGAGCAGTACTTC. This gives the protein CASSRNYEQYF.

The V call is TRBV5-1, the J call TRBJ2-6; 11 positions agree with TRBD1. V lost 5 bases to trimming and J lost 1 base; unmatched junction nucleotides: 5. The germline V gene has CDR1 SGHRS and CDR2 YFSETQ. This CDR3 is built from 17 residues. The CDR3 nucleotides are TGCGCCAGCAGAACCGGGACAGGGGGTTCTGGGGCCAACGTCCTGACTTTC. It specifies CASRTGTGGSGANVLTF.

This chain connects TRBV20-1 to TRBJ2-1, with D perhaps matching TRBD2 (6 bases). V lost 3 bases, J lost 9 bases, and 12 bases lay in between. The germline V gene has CDR1 DFQATT and CDR2 SNEGSKA (reference sequence). CDR3 length: 12 amino acids. The CDR3 DNA is TGCAGTGCTAGGGTCAGGGAGGCTGAGCAGTTCTTC. Residues: CSARVREAEQFF.

This clonotype was observed a few times. This chain uses TRBV10-2 with TRBJ1-5; 7 nucleotides agree with TRBD1. V was clipped by 3 bases and J by 5 bases; unmatched bases: 1. Germline V gene sequence: CDR1 WSHSY, CDR2 SAAADI. This CDR3 is built from 13 residues. CDR3 in DNA: TGCGCCAGCAGTGACAGGGGGGATCAGCCCCAGCATTTT. Translating it yields CASSDRGDQPQHF.

This CDR3 is CASTAPRGELFF. The CDR3 DNA reads as TGTGCCAGCACCGCCCCACGAGGGGAGCTGTTTTTT. The chain recombines TRBV28 with TRBJ2-2, with unresolved D. V gave up 7 bases and J gave up 8 bases, with 11 bases separating them. CDR1 and CDR2 from the germline V gene are MDHEN and SYDVKM. This CDR3 region has 12 residues.

V usage is TRBV7-2 and J usage is TRBJ1-6; a possible D gene is TRBD1 (5 bases). This CDR3 is built from 14 residues. Trimming shortened V by 3 bases and J by 7 bases, and 10 bases separated the two germline ends. Germline CDR1 SGHTA, CDR2 FQGNSA. CDR3: CASSFGGTNSPLHF. The CDR3 DNA follows: TGTGCCAGCAGCTTCGGGGGAACAAATTCACCCCTCCACTTT.

CDR3 bases: TGTGCCAGCAGCTTATCTGGACAGGCAACCGGGGAGCTGTTTTTT. Translated: CASSLSGQATGELFF. The chain joins TRBV7-3 to TRBJ2-2; TRBD1 matches at 7 bases. Germline CDR1 is SGHTA and CDR2 is FQGTGA. The V and J ends lost 2 bases and 5 bases, in that order; junction bases with no gene match: 5. CDR3 length equals 15 residues. The complete variable domain, with remaining parts taken from reference TRBV7-3 and TRBJ2-2, reads GAGVSQTPSNKVTEKGKYVELRCDPISGHTALYWYRQSLGQGPEFLIYFQGTGAADDSGLPNDRFFAVRPEGSVSTLKIQRTERGDSAVYLCASSLSGQATGELFFGEGSRLTVL.

The CDR3 nucleotides read TGTGCCAGCAGCTTAGCGACAGGCCTCCTTTACGAGCAGTACTTC. Amino acids: CASSLATGLLYEQYF. This rearrangement joins TRBV7-9 to TRBJ2-7, with a tentative D call TRBD1 (6 bases). The CDR3 sequence is 15 residues long. Germline V gives CDR1 SEHNR, CDR2 FQNEAQ (reference sequence). Trimming left V 0 bases short and J 4 bases short, with 13 bases between.

This chain uses TRBV28 with TRBJ1-1; D remains unclear. CDR1 and CDR2 from the germline V gene are MDHEN and SYDVKM. There are 14 residues in the CDR3. The germline V and J ends were trimmed by 2 bases and 0 bases, with 7 bases remaining between them. DNA of the CDR3: TGTGCCAGCAGTTTAAGAGGGTTGAACACTGAAGCTTTCTTT. It translates to CASSLRGLNTEAFF.

The chain recombines TRBV5-1 with TRBJ1-1; TRBD1 matches at 9 bases. The germline V gene encodes CDR1 SGHRS and CDR2 YFSETQ. The CDR3 is 15 residues long. V lost 2 bases to trimming and J lost 7 bases; unmatched junction nucleotides: 9. The CDR3: CASSFLQGAMDEAFF. In nucleotides, the CDR3 is TGCGCCAGCAGCTTTTTACAGGGGGCGATGGATGAAGCTTTCTTT.